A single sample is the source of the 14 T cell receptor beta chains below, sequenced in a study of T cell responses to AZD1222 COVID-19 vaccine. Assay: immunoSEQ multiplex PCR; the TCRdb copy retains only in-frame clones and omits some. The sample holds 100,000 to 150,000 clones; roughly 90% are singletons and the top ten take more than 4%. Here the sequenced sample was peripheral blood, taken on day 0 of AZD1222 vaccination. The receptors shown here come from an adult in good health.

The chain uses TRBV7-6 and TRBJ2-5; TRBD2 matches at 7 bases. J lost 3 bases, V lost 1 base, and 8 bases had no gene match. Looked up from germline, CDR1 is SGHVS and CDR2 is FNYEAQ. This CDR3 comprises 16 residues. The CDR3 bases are TGTGCCAGCAGCTTAGGATGGAGCGGGGTCGAAGAGACCCAGTACTTC. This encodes CASSLGWSGVEETQYF.

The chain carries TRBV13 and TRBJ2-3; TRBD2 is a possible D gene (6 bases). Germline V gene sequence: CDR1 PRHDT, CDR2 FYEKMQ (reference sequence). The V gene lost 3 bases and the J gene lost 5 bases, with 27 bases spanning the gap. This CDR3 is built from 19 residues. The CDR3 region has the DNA TGTGCCAGCAGCTTTGGGGACTCCAACCTGGGCCGGTGGATAGATACGCAGTATTTT. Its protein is CASSFGDSNLGRWIDTQYF.

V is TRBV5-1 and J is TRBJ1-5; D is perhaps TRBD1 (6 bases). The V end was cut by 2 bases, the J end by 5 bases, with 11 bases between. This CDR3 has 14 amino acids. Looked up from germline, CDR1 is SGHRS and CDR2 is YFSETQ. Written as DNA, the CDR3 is TGCGCCAGCAGCTTCAGTGGGGGCGATCAGCCCCAGCATTTT. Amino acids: CASSFSGGDQPQHF.

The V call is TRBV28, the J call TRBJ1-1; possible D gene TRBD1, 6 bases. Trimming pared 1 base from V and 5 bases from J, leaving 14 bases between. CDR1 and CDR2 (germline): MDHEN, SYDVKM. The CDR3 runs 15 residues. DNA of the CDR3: TGTGCCAGCAGTTTATCGGGGGGGCGAGGGACTGAAGCTTTCTTT. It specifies CASSLSGGRGTEAFF. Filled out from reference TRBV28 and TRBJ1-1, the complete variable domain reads DVKVTQSSRYLVKRTGEKVFLECVQDMDHENMFWYRQDPGLGLRLIYFSYDVKMKEKGDIPEGYSVSREKKERFSLILESASTNQTSMYLCASSLSGGRGTEAFFGQGTRLTVV.

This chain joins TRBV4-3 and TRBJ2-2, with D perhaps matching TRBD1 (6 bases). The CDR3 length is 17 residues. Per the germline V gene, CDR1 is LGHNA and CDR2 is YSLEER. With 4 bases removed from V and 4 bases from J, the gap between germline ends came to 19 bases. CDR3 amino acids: CASSRQQGSGSTGELFF. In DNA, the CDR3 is TGCGCCAGCAGCCGCCAACAGGGTTCCGGATCCACCGGGGAGCTGTTTTTT.

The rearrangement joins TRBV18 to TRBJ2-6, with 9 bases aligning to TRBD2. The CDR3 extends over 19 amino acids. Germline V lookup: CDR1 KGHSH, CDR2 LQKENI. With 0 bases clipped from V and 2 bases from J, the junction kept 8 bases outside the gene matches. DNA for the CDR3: TGTGCCAGCTCACCACCGTTCGGCGGGGGGGCAGCTGGGGCCAACGTCCTGACTTTC. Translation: CASSPPFGGGAAGANVLTF.

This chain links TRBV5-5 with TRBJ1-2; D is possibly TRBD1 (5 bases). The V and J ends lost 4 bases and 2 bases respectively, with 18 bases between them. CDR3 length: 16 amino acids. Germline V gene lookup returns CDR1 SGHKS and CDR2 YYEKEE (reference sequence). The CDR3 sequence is CASSPEPTALNYGYTF. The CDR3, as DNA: TGTGCCAGCAGCCCCGAACCGACAGCCTTAAACTATGGCTACACCTTC.

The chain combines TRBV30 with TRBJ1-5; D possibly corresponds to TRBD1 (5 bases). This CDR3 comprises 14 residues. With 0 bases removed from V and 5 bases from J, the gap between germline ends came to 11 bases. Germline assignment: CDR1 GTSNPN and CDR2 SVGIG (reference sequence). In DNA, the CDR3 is TGTGCCTGGAGTGTACTAGGGGAAGATCAGCCCCAGCATTTT. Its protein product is CAWSVLGEDQPQHF.

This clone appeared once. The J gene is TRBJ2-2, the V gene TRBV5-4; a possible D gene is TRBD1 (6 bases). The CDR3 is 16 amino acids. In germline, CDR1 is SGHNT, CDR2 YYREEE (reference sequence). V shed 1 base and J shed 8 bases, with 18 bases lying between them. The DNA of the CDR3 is TGTGCCAGCAGCTTGCGGGACCACAGGGTTTCTGGGGAGCTGTTTTTT. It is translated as CASSLRDHRVSGELFF.

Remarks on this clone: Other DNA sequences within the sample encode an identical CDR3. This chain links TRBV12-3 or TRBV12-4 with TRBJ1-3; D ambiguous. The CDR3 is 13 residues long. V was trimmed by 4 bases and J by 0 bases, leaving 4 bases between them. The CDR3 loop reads CASSWGSGNTIYF. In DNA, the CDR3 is TGTGCCAGCAGTTGGGGCTCTGGAAACACCATATATTTT.

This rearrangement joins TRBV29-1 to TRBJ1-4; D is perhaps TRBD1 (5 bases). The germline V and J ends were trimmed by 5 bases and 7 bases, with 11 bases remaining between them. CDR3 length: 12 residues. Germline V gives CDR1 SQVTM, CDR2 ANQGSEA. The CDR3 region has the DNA TGCAGCGTTCGGGGCCTTGGTGAAAAACTGTTTTTT. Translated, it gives CSVRGLGEKLFF.

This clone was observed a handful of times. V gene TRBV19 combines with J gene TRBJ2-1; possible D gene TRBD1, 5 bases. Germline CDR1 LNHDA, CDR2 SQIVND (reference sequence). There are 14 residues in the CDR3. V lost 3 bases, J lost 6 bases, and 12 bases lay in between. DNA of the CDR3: TGTGCCAGTAGTATGGGCCGCCAGGGCAATGAGCAGTTCTTC. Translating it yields CASSMGRQGNEQFF.

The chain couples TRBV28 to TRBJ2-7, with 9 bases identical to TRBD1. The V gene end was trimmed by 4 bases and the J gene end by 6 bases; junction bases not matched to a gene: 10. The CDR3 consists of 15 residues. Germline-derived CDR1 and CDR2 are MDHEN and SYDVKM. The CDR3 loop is CASSSYRGRKAEQYF. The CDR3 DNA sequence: TGTGCCAGCAGTTCGTACAGGGGGCGCAAGGCCGAGCAGTACTTC.

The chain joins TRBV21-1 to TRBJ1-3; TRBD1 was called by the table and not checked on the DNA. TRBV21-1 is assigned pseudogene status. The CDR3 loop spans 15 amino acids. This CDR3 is CASSIQGRIGNTIYF. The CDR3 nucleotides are TGTGCCAGCAGCATACAGGGGCGAATAGGAAACACCATATATTTT.